In this sample, the clone carrying this TCR beta chain turned up a few times. Its antigen is currently unknown. These data belong to a study of T cells after yellow fever vaccination. From the 5' RACE reads, TCRdb called clonotypes with MiXCR, one entry per CDR3 protein. The data contain some 150,000 distinct CDR3 sequences, around 6.3% of them singletons. Trimming took off 2 bases at V and 7 bases at J, with 6 bases between the two ends. Looked up from germline, CDR1 is SEHNR and CDR2 is FQNEAQ (reference sequence). The CDR3 has 12 residues. Whole-study results and caveats: Highly abundant clonotypes carried over from the bulk population could end up in FACS-sorted repertoires as contaminants. Boosting was followed by the reappearance of most primary-vaccination clones (roughly 95% CD4, about 90% CD8).

The rearrangement joins TRBV7-9 to TRBJ2-1, with unresolved D. This TCR was recovered from a young man who received the YFV17D yellow fever vaccine. The sample was CD4+ T cells sorted from PBMCs, taken 10 days after the yellow fever booster vaccination. The CDR3 spells CASSLIMNEQFF. The CDR3 DNA is TGTGCCAGCAGCTTAATAATGAATGAGCAGTTCTTC.